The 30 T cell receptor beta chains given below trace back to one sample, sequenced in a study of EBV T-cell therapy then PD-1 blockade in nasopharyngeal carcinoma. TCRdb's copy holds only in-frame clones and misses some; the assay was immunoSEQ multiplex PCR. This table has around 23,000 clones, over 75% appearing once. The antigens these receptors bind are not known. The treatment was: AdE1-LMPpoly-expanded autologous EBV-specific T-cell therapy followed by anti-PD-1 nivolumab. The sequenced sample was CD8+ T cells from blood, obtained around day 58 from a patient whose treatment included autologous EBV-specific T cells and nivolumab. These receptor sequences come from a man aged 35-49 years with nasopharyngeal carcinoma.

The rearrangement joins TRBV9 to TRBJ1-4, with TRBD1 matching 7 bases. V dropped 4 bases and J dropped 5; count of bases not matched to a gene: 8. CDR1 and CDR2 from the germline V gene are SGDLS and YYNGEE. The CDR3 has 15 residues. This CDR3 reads CASSPDTGANEKLFF. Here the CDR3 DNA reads TGTGCCAGCAGCCCTGATACAGGGGCGAATGAAAAACTGTTTTTT.

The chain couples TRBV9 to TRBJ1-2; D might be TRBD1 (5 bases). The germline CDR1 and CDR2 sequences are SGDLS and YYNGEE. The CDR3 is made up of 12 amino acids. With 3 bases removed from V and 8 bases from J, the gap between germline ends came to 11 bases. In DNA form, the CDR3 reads TGTGCCAGCAGCGCCACGGGGGACGGCTACACCTTC. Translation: CASSATGDGYTF.

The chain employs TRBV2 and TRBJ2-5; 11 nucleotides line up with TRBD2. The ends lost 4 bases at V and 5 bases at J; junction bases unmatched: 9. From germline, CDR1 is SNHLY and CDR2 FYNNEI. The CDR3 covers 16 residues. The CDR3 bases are TGTGCCAGCAGTGCCCCAATTAGCGGGGGGGCCGAGACCCAGTACTTC. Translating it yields CASSAPISGGAETQYF.

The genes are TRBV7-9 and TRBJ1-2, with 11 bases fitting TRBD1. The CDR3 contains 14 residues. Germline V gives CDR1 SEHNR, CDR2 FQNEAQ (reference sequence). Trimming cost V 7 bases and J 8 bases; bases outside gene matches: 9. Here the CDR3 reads CASKSGQGARGYTF. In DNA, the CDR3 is TGTGCCAGCAAGAGCGGACAGGGGGCCAGGGGCTACACCTTC.

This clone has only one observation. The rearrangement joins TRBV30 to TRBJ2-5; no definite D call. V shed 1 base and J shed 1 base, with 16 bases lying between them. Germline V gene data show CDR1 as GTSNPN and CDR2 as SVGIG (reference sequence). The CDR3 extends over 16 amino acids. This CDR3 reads CAWSDAGSLAQETQYF. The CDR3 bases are TGTGCCTGGAGTGACGCTGGATCTTTAGCCCAAGAGACCCAGTACTTC. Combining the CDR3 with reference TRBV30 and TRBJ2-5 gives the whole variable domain SQTIHQWPATLVQPVGSPLSLECTVEGTSNPNLYWYRQAAGRGLQLLFYSVGIGQISSEVPQNLSASRPQDRQFILSSKKLLLSDSGFYLCAWSDAGSLAQETQYFGPGTRLLVL.

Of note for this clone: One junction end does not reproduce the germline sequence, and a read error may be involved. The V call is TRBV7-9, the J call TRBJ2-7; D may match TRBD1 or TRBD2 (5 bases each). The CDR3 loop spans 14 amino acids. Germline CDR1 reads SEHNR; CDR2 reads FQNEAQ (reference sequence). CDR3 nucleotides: TGTGCCAGCAGCCTAGCAGGGAGCTCCTACGAGCAGTACTTC. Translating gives CASSLAGSSYEQYF.

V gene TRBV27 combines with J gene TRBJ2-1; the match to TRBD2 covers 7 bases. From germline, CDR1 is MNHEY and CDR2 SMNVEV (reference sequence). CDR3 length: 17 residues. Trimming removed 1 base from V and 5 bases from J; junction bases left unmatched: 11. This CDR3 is CASSLLREAGRHNEQFF. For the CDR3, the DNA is TGTGCCAGCAGTTTATTGCGGGAAGCGGGACGACACAATGAGCAGTTCTTC.

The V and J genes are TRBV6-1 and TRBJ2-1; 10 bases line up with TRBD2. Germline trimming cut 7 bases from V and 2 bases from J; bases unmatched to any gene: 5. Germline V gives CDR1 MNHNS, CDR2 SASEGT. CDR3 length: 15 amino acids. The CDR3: CASTHTSGAYNEQFF. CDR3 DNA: TGTGCCAGCACCCATACTAGCGGGGCCTACAATGAGCAGTTCTTC.

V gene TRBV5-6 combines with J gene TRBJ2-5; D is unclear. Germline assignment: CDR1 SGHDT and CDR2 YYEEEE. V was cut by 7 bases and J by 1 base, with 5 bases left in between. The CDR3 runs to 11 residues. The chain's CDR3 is CASGSQETQYF. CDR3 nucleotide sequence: TGTGCCAGCGGGTCCCAAGAGACCCAGTACTTC.

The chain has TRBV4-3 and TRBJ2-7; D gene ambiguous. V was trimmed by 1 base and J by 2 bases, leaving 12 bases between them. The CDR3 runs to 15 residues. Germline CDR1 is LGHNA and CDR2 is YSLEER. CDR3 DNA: TGCGCCAGCAGCCAAGGTCACCTAGTCACCTACGAGCAGTACTTC. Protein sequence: CASSQGHLVTYEQYF.

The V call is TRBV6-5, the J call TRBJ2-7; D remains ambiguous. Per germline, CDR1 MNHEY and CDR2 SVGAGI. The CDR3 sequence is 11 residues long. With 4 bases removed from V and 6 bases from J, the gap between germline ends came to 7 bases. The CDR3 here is CASSFQAEQYF. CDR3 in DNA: TGTGCCAGCAGTTTCCAAGCCGAGCAGTACTTC.

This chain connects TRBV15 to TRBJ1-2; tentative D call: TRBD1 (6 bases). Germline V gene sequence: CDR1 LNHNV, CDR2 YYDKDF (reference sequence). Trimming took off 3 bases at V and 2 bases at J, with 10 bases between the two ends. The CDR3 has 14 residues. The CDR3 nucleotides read TGTGCCACCAGCAGGGACAGACTAAACTATGGCTACACCTTC. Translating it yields CATSRDRLNYGYTF.

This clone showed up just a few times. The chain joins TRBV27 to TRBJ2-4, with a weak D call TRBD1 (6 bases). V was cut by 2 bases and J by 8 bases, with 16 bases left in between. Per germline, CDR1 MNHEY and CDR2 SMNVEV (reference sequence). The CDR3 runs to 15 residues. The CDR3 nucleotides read TGTGCCAGCAGTTTAAAGGCAGGGACAATGGACATTCAGTACTTC. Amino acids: CASSLKAGTMDIQYF.

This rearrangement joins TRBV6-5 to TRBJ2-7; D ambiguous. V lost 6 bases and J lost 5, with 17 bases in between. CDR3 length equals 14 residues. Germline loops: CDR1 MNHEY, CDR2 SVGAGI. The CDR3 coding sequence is TGTGCCAGCAGAGCGATCGTAGGGTTCGACGAGCAGTACTTC. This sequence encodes CASRAIVGFDEQYF.

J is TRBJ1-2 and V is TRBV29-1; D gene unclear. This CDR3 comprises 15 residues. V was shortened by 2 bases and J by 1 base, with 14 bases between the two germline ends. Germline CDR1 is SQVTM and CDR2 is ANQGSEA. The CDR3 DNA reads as TGCAGCGTTGAATGGGCAGAAAATTTTAACTATGGCTACACCTTC. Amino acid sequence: CSVEWAENFNYGYTF.

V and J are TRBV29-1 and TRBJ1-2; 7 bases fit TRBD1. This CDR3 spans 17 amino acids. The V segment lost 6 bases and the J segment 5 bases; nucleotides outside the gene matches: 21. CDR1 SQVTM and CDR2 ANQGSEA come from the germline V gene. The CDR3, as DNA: TGCAGCGTGGGTGGGTATACTCGACAGGGACGAACTTATGGCTACACCTTC. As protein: CSVGGYTRQGRTYGYTF.

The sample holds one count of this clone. The CDR3 protein is CASSHIKGNGYTF. CDR3 DNA sequence: TGTGCCAGCAGCCATATTAAAGGGAATGGCTACACCTTC. The chain is built from TRBV6-6 and TRBJ1-2; no clear D gene. The CDR3 is made up of 13 amino acids. V lost 6 bases and J lost 6, with 14 bases in between. In germline, CDR1 is MNHNY, CDR2 SVGAGI (reference sequence).

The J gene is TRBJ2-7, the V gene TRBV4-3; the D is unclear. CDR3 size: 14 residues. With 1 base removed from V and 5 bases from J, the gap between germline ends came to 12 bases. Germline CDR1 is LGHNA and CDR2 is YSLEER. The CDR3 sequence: CASSQADVHDEQYF. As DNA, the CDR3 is TGCGCCAGCAGCCAAGCGGACGTACACGACGAGCAGTACTTC.

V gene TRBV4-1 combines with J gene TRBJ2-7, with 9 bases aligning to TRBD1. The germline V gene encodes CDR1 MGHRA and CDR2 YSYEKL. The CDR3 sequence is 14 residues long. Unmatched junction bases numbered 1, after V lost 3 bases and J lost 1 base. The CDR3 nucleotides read TGCGCCAGCAGCCAGACAGGGGGTTCCTACGAGCAGTACTTC. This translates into CASSQTGGSYEQYF.

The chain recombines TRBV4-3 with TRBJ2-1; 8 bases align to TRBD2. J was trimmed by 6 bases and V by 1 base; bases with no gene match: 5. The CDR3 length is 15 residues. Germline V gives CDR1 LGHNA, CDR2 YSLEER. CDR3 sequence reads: CASSQGPGGANEQFF. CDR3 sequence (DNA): TGCGCCAGCAGCCAAGGTCCGGGGGGGGCCAATGAGCAGTTCTTC.

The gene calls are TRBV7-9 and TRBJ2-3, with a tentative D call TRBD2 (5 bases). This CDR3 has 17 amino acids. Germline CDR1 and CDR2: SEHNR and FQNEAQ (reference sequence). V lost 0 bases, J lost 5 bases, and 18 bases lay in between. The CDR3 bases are TGTGCCAGCAGCTTAGCAATTTCGGGGAGTAGTTTAGATACGCAGTATTTT. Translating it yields CASSLAISGSSLDTQYF.

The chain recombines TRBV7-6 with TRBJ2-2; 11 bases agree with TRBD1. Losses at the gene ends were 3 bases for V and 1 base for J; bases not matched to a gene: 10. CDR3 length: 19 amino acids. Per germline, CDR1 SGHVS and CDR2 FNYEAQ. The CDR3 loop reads CASSFDGQGASLNTGELFF. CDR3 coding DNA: TGTGCCAGCAGCTTCGACGGACAGGGGGCCTCGTTGAACACCGGGGAGCTGTTTTTT.

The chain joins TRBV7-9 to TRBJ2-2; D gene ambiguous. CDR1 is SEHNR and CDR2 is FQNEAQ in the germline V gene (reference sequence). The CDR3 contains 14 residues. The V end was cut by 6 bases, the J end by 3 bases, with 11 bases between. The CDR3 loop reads CASSSKQDTGELFF. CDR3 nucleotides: TGTGCCAGCAGTTCGAAGCAGGACACCGGGGAGCTGTTTTTT.

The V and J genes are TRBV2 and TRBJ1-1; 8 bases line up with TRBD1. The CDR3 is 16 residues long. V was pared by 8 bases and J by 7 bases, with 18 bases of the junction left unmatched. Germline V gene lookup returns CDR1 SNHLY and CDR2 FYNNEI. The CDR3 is CASPLRQGAGLDEAFF. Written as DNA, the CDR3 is TGTGCCAGCCCCCTTAGGCAGGGGGCGGGATTGGATGAAGCTTTCTTT.

CDR3 sequence reads: CASSQDRVLSPRDNSPLHF. The CDR3 DNA follows: TGTGCCAGCTCACAAGACAGGGTTCTCTCCCCTAGGGATAATTCACCCCTCCACTTT. The chain employs TRBV18 and TRBJ1-6, with TRBD1 matching 7 bases. Per the germline V gene, CDR1 is KGHSH and CDR2 is LQKENI. CDR3 length: 19 residues. Germline trimming cut 4 bases from V and 5 bases from J; bases unmatched to any gene: 17.

The CDR3 sequence is CASSLEDRDNQPQHF. DNA for the CDR3: TGTGCCAGCAGCTTAGAGGACAGGGACAATCAGCCCCAGCATTTT. The chain couples TRBV7-2 to TRBJ1-5, with 8 bases lining up with TRBD1. From germline, CDR1 is SGHTA and CDR2 FQGNSA. Losses at the gene ends were 1 base for V and 3 bases for J; bases not matched to a gene: 2. CDR3 length equals 15 residues.

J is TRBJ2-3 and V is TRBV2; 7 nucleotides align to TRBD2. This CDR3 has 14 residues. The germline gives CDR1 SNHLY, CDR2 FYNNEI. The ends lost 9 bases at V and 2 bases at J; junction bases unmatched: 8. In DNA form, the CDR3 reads TGTGCCAGGAGCGGGGCCGGAACCACAGATACGCAGTATTTT. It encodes CARSGAGTTDTQYF.

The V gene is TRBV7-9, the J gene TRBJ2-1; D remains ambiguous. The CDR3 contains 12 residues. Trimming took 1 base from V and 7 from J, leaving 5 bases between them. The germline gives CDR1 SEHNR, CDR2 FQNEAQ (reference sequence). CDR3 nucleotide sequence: TGTGCCAGCAGCTTAGGGCGGAATGAGCAGTTCTTC. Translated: CASSLGRNEQFF.

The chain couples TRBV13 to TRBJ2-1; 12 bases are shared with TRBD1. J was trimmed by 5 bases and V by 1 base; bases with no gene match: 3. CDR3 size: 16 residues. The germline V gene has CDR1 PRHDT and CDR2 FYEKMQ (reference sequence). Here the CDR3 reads CASSLDGTGGDNEQFF. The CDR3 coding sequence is TGTGCCAGCAGCTTAGATGGGACAGGGGGCGACAATGAGCAGTTCTTC.

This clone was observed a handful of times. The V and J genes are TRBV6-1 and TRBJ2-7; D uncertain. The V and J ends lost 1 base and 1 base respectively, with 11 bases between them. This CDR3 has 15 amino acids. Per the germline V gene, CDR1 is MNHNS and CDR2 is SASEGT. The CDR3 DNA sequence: TGTGCCAGCAGTGAAGGGACGGGTGATTCCTACGAGCAGTACTTC. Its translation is CASSEGTGDSYEQYF.